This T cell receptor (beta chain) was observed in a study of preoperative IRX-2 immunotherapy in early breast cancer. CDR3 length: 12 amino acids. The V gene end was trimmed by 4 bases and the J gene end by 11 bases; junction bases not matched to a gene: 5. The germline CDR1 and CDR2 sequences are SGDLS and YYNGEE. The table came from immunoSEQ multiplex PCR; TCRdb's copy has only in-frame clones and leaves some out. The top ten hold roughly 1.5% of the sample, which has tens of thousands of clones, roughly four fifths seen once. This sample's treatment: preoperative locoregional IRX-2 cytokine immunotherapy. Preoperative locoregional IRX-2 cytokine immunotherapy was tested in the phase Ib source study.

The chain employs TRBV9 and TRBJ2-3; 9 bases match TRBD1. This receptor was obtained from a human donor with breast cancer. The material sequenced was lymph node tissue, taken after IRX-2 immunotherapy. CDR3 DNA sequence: TGTGCCAGCAGCCTGACAGGGGGTATGCAGTATTTT. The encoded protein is CASSLTGGMQYF.